A single sample gave rise to the 15 T cell receptor beta chains below, sequenced in a study of identical twins. A single record per CDR3 protein comes from TCRdb applying MiXCR to the 5' RACE reads. The sample shows approximately 690,000 distinct CDR3 sequences, roughly 6% of them seen only once. What was sequenced was naive T cells sorted from blood. All receptors come from a man younger than 35 in good health.

V and J are TRBV7-9 and TRBJ2-1; 9 nucleotides agree with TRBD2. The CDR3 spans 14 residues. Losses at the gene ends were 8 bases for V and 6 bases for J; bases not matched to a gene: 8. CDR1 is SEHNR and CDR2 is FQNEAQ in the germline V gene (reference sequence). The CDR3 protein is CASWREGRFNEQFF. For the CDR3, the DNA is TGTGCCAGCTGGCGGGAGGGCCGATTCAATGAGCAGTTCTTC.

This clonotype was counted ten times or more. CDR3 sequence reads: CASSPWDRGNTEAFF. The CDR3 coding sequence is TGTGCCAGCAGTCCCTGGGACAGGGGGAACACTGAAGCTTTCTTT. V usage is TRBV12-3 or TRBV12-4 and J usage is TRBJ1-1, with 10 bases that match TRBD1. The J segment lost 1 base and the V segment lost 5 bases, leaving 4 bases of the junction unmatched. This CDR3 region has 15 residues.

This clonotype has at least ten counts. V usage is TRBV6-2 or TRBV6-3 and J usage is TRBJ2-7, with D perhaps matching TRBD2 (6 bases). The CDR3 is 13 amino acids. Per germline, CDR1 MNHEY and CDR2 SVGEGT. The V gene lost 2 bases and the J gene lost 6 bases, with 11 bases spanning the gap. The CDR3 spells CASSYASGGEQYF. The CDR3 DNA is TGTGCCAGCAGTTACGCCTCCGGGGGCGAGCAGTACTTC.

This clonotype was seen repeatedly, ten times or more. This CDR3 reads CASSYFLAGGNEQFF. For the CDR3, the DNA is TGTGCCAGCAGTTACTTCCTAGCGGGAGGGAATGAGCAGTTCTTC. The chain carries TRBV6-2 or TRBV6-3 and TRBJ2-1; TRBD2 aligns across 12 bases. Germline values: CDR1 MNHEY, CDR2 SVGEGT. CDR3 length: 15 amino acids. V dropped 1 base and J dropped 7; count of bases not matched to a gene: 2.

This chain connects TRBV6-5 to TRBJ2-7; 7 bases align to TRBD2. Germline loops: CDR1 MNHEY, CDR2 SVGAGI. The CDR3 extends over 15 amino acids. V gave up 4 bases and J gave up 6 bases; unmatched junction bases: 12. The CDR3 DNA reads as TGTGCCAGCAGTTTCGGGGTGCGGGAGTGTGGCGAGCAGTACTTC. It yields the protein CASSFGVRECGEQYF.

This clonotype was found many times. The V call is TRBV20-1, the J call TRBJ2-7; D might be TRBD1 (9 bases). This CDR3 contains 14 residues. The ends were cut back, 5 bases at V and 7 bases at J, with 21 bases in the middle. The V gene's germline CDR1 is DFQATT and CDR2 SNEGSKA (reference sequence). DNA for the CDR3: TGCAGTGCTGCGGGGGGACAGGGTTTGTGGGAGCAGTACTTC. Translated: CSAAGGQGLWEQYF.

This clonotype was picked up many times. J is TRBJ2-1 and V is TRBV20-1; possible D gene TRBD2, 7 bases. This CDR3 has 16 residues. The ends were cut back, 3 bases at V and 9 bases at J, with 24 bases in the middle. CDR1 DFQATT and CDR2 SNEGSKA come from the germline V gene (reference sequence). The CDR3 loop is CSARGGRGAIFSEQFF. The CDR3 DNA follows: TGCAGTGCTAGGGGCGGACGGGGGGCGATTTTCAGTGAGCAGTTCTTC.

In its sample, this clonotype was seen many times. This chain uses TRBV7-9 with TRBJ2-3; D ambiguous. The CDR3 totals 13 residues. CDR1 SEHNR and CDR2 FQNEAQ come from the germline V gene (reference sequence). The V end lost 2 bases, the J end lost 6 bases, and 9 bases lay between the germline ends. This chain's CDR3 is CASSLSVTDTQYF. In nucleotides, the CDR3 is TGTGCCAGCAGCTTAAGCGTAACGGATACGCAGTATTTT.

The chain's CDR3 is CASSELLGLAAKAEQYV. CDR3 bases: TGTGCCAGCAGTGAACTGTTGGGACTAGCGGCAAAAGCCGAGCAGTACGTC. The J gene is TRBJ2-7, the V gene TRBV6-1; 11 nucleotides match TRBD2. V gave up 2 bases and J gave up 6 bases; unmatched junction bases: 12. Per the germline V gene, CDR1 is MNHNS and CDR2 is SASEGT. The CDR3 runs 17 residues.

The CDR3 DNA sequence: TGCAGCGTTTCTCAGGGAAGAGAGACCCAGTACTTC. It codes for CSVSQGRETQYF. V and J are TRBV29-1 and TRBJ2-5; D is possibly TRBD1 (5 bases). The germline CDR1 and CDR2 sequences are SQVTM and ANQGSEA. The germline V and J ends were trimmed by 5 bases and 4 bases, with 11 bases remaining between them. CDR3 size: 12 residues.

The chain recombines TRBV20-1 with TRBJ2-2; TRBD1 might be the D (6 bases). CDR1 DFQATT and CDR2 SNEGSKA come from the germline V gene (reference sequence). Trimming took 2 bases from V and 1 from J, leaving 8 bases between them. The CDR3 has 14 residues. CDR3 residues: CSARTTGNTGELFF. DNA for the CDR3: TGCAGTGCTAGAACGACAGGGAACACCGGGGAGCTGTTTTTT.

The chain uses TRBV3-1 and TRBJ2-1; the match to TRBD2 covers 7 bases. Per the germline V gene, CDR1 is LGHDT and CDR2 is YNNKEL (reference sequence). Trimming removed 0 bases from V and 2 bases from J; junction bases left unmatched: 7. The CDR3 loop spans 17 amino acids. The CDR3 coding sequence is TGTGCCAGCAGCCAAGATTGGAGCGGGGACGCCTACAATGAGCAGTTCTTC. Amino acids: CASSQDWSGDAYNEQFF.

This chain joins TRBV7-8 and TRBJ2-7, with D possibly being TRBD2 (6 bases). In germline, CDR1 is SGHVS, CDR2 FQNEAQ. The CDR3 runs to 15 residues. Trimming pared 5 bases from V and 7 bases from J, leaving 21 bases between. This CDR3 is CASSASRGRPWEQYF. Here the CDR3 DNA reads TGTGCCAGCAGCGCCTCGCGGGGCCGTCCTTGGGAGCAGTACTTC.

On this clonotype: Given a much more abundant clone one base away, this may be a read error. The chain employs TRBV29-1 and TRBJ1-2; D gene uncertain. The CDR3 is 12 residues long. CDR1 SQVTM and CDR2 ANQGSEA come from the germline V gene. Trimming took 8 bases from V and 4 from J, leaving 14 bases between them. The chain's CDR3 is CSLPTKSYGYTF. In DNA, the CDR3 is TGCAGCCTCCCTACAAAATCCTATGGCTACACCTTC.

The CDR3 DNA sequence: TGTGCCAGCAGTTTTGGGACAGATAATTCACCCCTCCACTTT. Translation gives CASSFGTDNSPLHF. The rearrangement uses TRBV12-3 or TRBV12-4 and TRBJ1-6; TRBD1 matches at 7 bases. V was pared by 3 bases and J by 5 bases, with 1 base of the junction left unmatched. The CDR3 spans 14 residues.